There are many counts of the clone carrying this TCR beta chain. Its antigen is unidentified. These data are taken from a study of metastatic and nonmetastatic thyroid tumors. As for the study in general: Across blood and tumor or nodule tissue, repertoires from malignant and benign thyroid patients were compared with one another. Study results and caveats: As reported, TCR beta diversity in blood and tumor was significantly higher in malignant thyroid tumors than in benign nodules.

Treatment of any kind had been given to no patient before thyroid surgery. This CDR3 has 15 amino acids. Germline CDR1 reads SNHLY; CDR2 reads FYNNEI. The J segment lost 8 bases and the V segment lost 3 bases, leaving 9 bases of the junction unmatched. Original processing methods: The study took CDR3 differences across clinicopathological groups and made a distant-metastasis classifier for papillary thyroid cancer from them. Using MiXCR, TCRdb re-called clones from the PCR reads. These V and J calls rely on TCRdb rather than the paper's analysis. Counted here are tens of thousands of clones, around 15% occurring once; the ten biggest clones make up 4.7%.

This receptor was obtained from a female donor with papillary thyroid cancer or a benign thyroid nodule (not recorded which). Some clones in this sample may be carry-over from other donors' samples. The material sequenced was blood. V usage is TRBV2 and J usage is TRBJ2-1, with 8 bases identical to TRBD2. The CDR3 nucleotides read TGTGCCAGCAGTGAGGACGGGGGGGCGCTCTATGAGCAGTTCTTC. It yields the protein CASSEDGGALYEQFF. Combining the CDR3 with reference TRBV2 and TRBJ2-1 gives the whole variable domain EPEVTQTPSHQVTQMGQEVILRCVPISNHLYFYWYRQILGQKVEFLVSFYNNEISEKSEIFDDQFSVERPDGSNFTLKIRSTKLEDSAMYFCASSEDGGALYEQFFGPGTRLTVL.